The rows below give T cell receptor beta chains drawn from one sample of a study of blood T cell repertoires in COVID-19. Sequencing was performed with immunoSEQ multiplex PCR; in TCRdb, only in-frame clones are kept and a portion is missing. The sample contains 190,000 or so clones, about 90% of which appear only once. Sequenced input: PBMCs or T cells enriched from blood (not recorded which). Every receptor here comes from a woman under 40 who had recovered from COVID-19. Both conserved end residues are part of each CDR3. The D gene is left open where the match is weak. Clone size is not always given. Where it is, it says once, few, many or a class for expanded clones.

d_gene | j_gene | abundance | v_gene | CDR3nt | CDR3aa
NA | TRBJ1-3 | NA | TRBV12-5 | TGTGCTAGTGGCGCCTCGGGACTGACCCTCTCTGGAAACACCATATATTTT | CASGASGLTLSGNTIYF
NA | TRBJ2-5 | NA | TRBV19 | TGTGCCAGTAGTTCCAGCACAGGGACCCGACAAGAGACCCAGTACTTC | CASSSSTGTRQETQYF
NA | TRBJ1-5 | NA | TRBV3-1/TRBV3-2 | TGTGCCAGCAGCCAAGCTGGGGGGTTCAATCAGCCCCAGCATTTT | CASSQAGGFNQPQHF
NA | TRBJ2-1 | NA | TRBV11-3 | TGTGCCAGCAGCTCGAGGAGGGGCTCCTACAATGAGCAGTTCTTC | CASSSRRGSYNEQFF
NA | TRBJ1-1 | NA | TRBV5-4 | TGTGCCAGCAGGCGAGGTGGGAGTACTGAAGCTTTCTTT | CASRRGGSTEAFF
NA | TRBJ2-7 | few | TRBV30 | TGTGCCTGGAGTCAGGGCTATGCCTACGAGCAGTACTTC | CAWSQGYAYEQYF
TRBD1 | TRBJ2-2 | NA | TRBV5-1 | TGCGCCAGCAGCTCCGGACAGGGGGACACCGGGGAGCTGTTTTTT | CASSSGQGDTGELFF
TRBD1 | TRBJ1-5 | NA | TRBV6-5 | TGTGCCAGCAGGGACAGGGGTAGCAATCAGCCCCAGCATTTT | CASRDRGSNQPQHF
NA | TRBJ1-1 | many | TRBV16 | TGTGCCAGCAGTCAAACAGTGAACACTGAAGCTTTCTTT | CASSQTVNTEAFF
NA | TRBJ1-5 | NA | TRBV9 | TGTGCCAGCAGCGGCGAAGGGGAAGACAATCAGCCCCAGCATTTT | CASSGEGEDNQPQHF
NA | TRBJ2-2 | few | TRBV2 | TGTGCCAGCAGTGAGGTGGGGGCGGCGAACACCGGGGAGCTGTTTTTT | CASSEVGAANTGELFF
NA | TRBJ1-3 | NA | TRBV20-1 | TGCAGTGCTAGTTCTGGGGAGGACACCATATATTTT | CSASSGEDTIYF
TRBD1 | TRBJ1-1 | NA | TRBV19 | TGTGCCAGTAGTATAGGGGCAGGGGGCCCCCCGGGTGAAGCTTTCTTT | CASSIGAGGPPGEAFF
NA | TRBJ1-5 | NA | TRBV19 | TGTGCCAGTAGTCGCCAGAGCAATCAGCCCCAGCATTTT | CASSRQSNQPQHF
NA | TRBJ1-6 | NA | TRBV15 | TGTGCCACCAGTTCGACAGCGACTAATTCACCCCTCCACTTT | CATSSTATNSPLHF
TRBD1 | TRBJ2-1 | NA | TRBV5-4 | TGTGCCAGCAGACGGACAGGGGGCTACAATGAGCAGTTCTTC | CASRRTGGYNEQFF
NA | TRBJ1-1 | NA | TRBV2 | TGTGCCAGCAGTGACTTGTACACTGAAGCTTTCTTT | CASSDLYTEAFF
NA | TRBJ2-2 | once | TRBV30 | TGTGCCCAACAGGGTATGGTGAACCGGGAGCTGTTTTTT | CAQQGMVNRELFF
NA | TRBJ1-2 | NA | TRBV7-9 | TGTGCCAGCAGGACCGTGGGGGGTAACTATGGCTACACCTTC | CASRTVGGNYGYTF
NA | TRBJ1-1 | NA | TRBV5-1 | TGCGCCAGCAGCAAAGAATCTGGCATGAACACTGAAGCTTTCTTT | CASSKESGMNTEAFF
TRBD1 | TRBJ2-3 | NA | TRBV27 | TGTGCCAGCAGTTATACAAGCAGGGGGACCACAGATACGCAGTATTTT | CASSYTSRGTTDTQYF
NA | TRBJ2-2 | NA | TRBV24-1 | TGTGCCACCAGTGACGAGCCCCACAGGAACACCGGGGAGCTGTTTTTT | CATSDEPHRNTGELFF
NA | TRBJ2-5 | NA | TRBV5-5 | TGTGCCAGCAGCTGGAACAGGTATTTGGGCGAGACCCAGTACTTC | CASSWNRYLGETQYF
TRBD1 | TRBJ1-2 | NA | TRBV7-9 | TGTGCCAGCACCCTTAGTAGTCGGGGACAGGGGGCCAATGGCTACACCTTC | CASTLSSRGQGANGYTF
NA | TRBJ2-7 | NA | TRBV7-2 | TGTGCCAGCAGCTTAGAAAATGTCGCCTACGAGCAGTACTTC | CASSLENVAYEQYF
NA | TRBJ1-1 | NA | TRBV7-2 | TGTGCCAGCAGCTTTCCCCACTTGAACACTGAAGCTTTCTTT | CASSFPHLNTEAFF
NA | TRBJ1-1 | few | TRBV12-3/TRBV12-4 | TGTGCCAGCAGTTTACAACAGAACACTGAAGCTTTCTTT | CASSLQQNTEAFF
NA | TRBJ2-5 | NA | TRBV18 | TGTGCCAGCTCACCACCCTCCTACACTAGCCAGGAAGAGACCCAGTACTTC | CASSPPSYTSQEETQYF
NA | TRBJ1-4 | NA | TRBV29-1 | TGCAGCGTCAGGGGATCTAATGAAAAACTGTTTTTT | CSVRGSNEKLFF
TRBD1 | TRBJ1-6 | NA | TRBV11-2 | TGTGCCAGCAGCTCACATCGACAGGGGGGGAATTCACCCCTCCACTTT | CASSSHRQGGNSPLHF
NA | TRBJ1-1 | NA | TRBV29-1 | TGCAGCGTTGTTTCAGGGTTAGGCACTGAAGCTTTCTTT | CSVVSGLGTEAFF
NA | TRBJ2-2 | NA | TRBV10-3 | TGTGCCATCAGTGAGTCAGGGGTAGCCGGGGAGCTGTTTTTT | CAISESGVAGELFF
NA | TRBJ1-2 | few | TRBV2 | TGTGCCAGCAGTCCGGACTCCCACGGTGGCTACACCTTC | CASSPDSHGGYTF
TRBD1 | TRBJ1-2 | NA | TRBV5-1 | TGCGCCAGCAGCCTAGACAGGGCTAACTATGGCTACACCTTC | CASSLDRANYGYTF
TRBD2 | TRBJ2-3 | NA | TRBV7-9 | TGTGCCAGCAGTCGAGCGGGAGGGCGGGGAGATACGCAGTATTTT | CASSRAGGRGDTQYF
TRBD2 | TRBJ2-1 | NA | TRBV19 | TGTGCCAGTAGTCTTCAAATAGCGGGAGGTAATGAGCAGTTCTTC | CASSLQIAGGNEQFF
NA | TRBJ1-2 | once | TRBV24-1 | TGTGCCACCAGTGACGCGGACAGATTTTTTGGCTACACCTTC | CATSDADRFFGYTF
NA | TRBJ1-1 | NA | TRBV4-2 | TGTGCCAGCAGCCATCTCCAAGCGCCTGAAGCTTTCTTT | CASSHLQAPEAFF
TRBD1 | TRBJ1-6 | NA | TRBV7-9 | TGTGCCAGCAGCCTAGTATCCGGGACAGGAGATAATTCACCCCTCCACTTT | CASSLVSGTGDNSPLHF
NA | TRBJ1-2 | NA | TRBV7-9 | TGTGCCAGCAGCTTAGAGACCCAGGGATATGGCTACACCTTC | CASSLETQGYGYTF
NA | TRBJ2-1 | NA | TRBV24-1 | TGTGCCACCAGTGATTTGAACAGGGACGATGAGCAGTTCTTC | CATSDLNRDDEQFF
NA | TRBJ2-6 | NA | TRBV5-1 | TGCGCCAGCAGCTTGTGGGGCGGGATGGGCTCTGGGGCCAACGTCCTGACTTTC | CASSLWGGMGSGANVLTF